This entry describes one T cell receptor (beta chain). Trimming took off 4 bases at V and 13 bases at J, with 17 bases between the two ends. The germline V gene encodes CDR1 SGHTS and CDR2 YDEGEE. The CDR3 has 12 amino acids. The protocol was immunoSEQ multiplex PCR, while the TCRdb copy is restricted to in-frame clones and leaves out a portion. The table includes nearly 70,000 clones, almost 95% detected once. The record originates from a study of technical replicates of blood from several donors. Sequencing was done on a sample of T cells isolated from PBMCs. The chain employs TRBV5-8 and TRBJ1-1; TRBD1 might be the D (6 bases). The receptor's source is a human donor in good health. The CDR3 coding sequence is TGTGCCAGCAGCGTATGGACAGCGGAGGTTTTCTTT. Translated, it gives CASSVWTAEVFF. Together with reference TRBV5-8 and TRBJ1-1, the CDR3 gives the full variable domain: EAGVTQSPTHLIKTRGQQATLRCSPISGHTSVYWYQQALGLGLQFLLWYDEGEERNRGNFPPRFSGRQFPNYSSELNVNALELEDSALYLCASSVWTAEVFFGQGTRLTVV.